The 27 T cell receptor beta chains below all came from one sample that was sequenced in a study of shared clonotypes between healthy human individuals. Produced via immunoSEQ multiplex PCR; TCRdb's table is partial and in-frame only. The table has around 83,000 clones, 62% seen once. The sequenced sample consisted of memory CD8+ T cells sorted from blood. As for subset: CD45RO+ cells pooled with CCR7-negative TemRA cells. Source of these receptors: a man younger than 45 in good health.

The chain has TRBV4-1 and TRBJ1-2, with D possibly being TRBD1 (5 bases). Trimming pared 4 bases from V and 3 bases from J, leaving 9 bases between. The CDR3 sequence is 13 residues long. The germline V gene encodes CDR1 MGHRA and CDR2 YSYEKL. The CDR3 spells CASSRGGDYGYTF. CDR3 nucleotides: TGCGCCAGCAGCCGGGGCGGTGACTATGGCTACACCTTC.

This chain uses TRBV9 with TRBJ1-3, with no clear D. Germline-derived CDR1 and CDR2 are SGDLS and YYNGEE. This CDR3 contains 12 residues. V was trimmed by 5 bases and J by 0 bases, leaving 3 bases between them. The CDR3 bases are TGTGCCAGCAGAGGCTCTGGAAACACCATATATTTT. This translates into CASRGSGNTIYF.

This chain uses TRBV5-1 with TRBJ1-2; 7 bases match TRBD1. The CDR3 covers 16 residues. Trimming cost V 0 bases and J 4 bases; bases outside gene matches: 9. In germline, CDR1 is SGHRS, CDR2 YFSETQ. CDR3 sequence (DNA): TGCGCCAGCAGCTTGGACCGGACAGGCTATTTCTATGGCTACACCTTC. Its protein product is CASSLDRTGYFYGYTF.

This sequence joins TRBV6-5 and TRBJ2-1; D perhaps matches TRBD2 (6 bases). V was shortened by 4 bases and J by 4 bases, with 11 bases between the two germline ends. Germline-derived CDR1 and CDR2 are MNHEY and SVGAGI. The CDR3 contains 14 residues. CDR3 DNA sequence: TGTGCCAGCAGTTCCCTTGCGGGGTACAATGAGCAGTTCTTC. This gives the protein CASSSLAGYNEQFF.

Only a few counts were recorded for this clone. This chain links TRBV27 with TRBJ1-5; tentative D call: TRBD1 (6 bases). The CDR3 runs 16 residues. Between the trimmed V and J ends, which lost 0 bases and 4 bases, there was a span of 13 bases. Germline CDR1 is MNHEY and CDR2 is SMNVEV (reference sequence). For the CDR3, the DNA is TGTGCCAGCAGTTTATCCCCGCCTCAGGGGAATCAGCCCCAGCATTTT. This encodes CASSLSPPQGNQPQHF.

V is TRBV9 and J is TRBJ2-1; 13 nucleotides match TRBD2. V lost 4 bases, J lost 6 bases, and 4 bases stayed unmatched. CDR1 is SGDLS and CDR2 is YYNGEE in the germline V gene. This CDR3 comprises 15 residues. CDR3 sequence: CASSPTSGRGNEQFF. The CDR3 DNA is TGTGCCAGCAGCCCTACTAGCGGGAGGGGCAATGAGCAGTTCTTC.

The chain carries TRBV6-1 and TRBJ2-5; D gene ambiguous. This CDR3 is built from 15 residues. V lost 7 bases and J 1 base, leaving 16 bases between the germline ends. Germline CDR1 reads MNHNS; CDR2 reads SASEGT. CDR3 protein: CASTRQVGGQETQYF. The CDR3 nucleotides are TGTGCCAGCACCCGCCAGGTAGGCGGCCAAGAGACCCAGTACTTC.

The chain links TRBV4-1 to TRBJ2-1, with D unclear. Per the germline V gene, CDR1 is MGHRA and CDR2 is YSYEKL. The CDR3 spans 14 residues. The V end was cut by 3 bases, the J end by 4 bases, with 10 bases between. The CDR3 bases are TGCGCCAGCAGCCACGGGCTTGGATACAATGAGCAGTTCTTC. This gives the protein CASSHGLGYNEQFF.

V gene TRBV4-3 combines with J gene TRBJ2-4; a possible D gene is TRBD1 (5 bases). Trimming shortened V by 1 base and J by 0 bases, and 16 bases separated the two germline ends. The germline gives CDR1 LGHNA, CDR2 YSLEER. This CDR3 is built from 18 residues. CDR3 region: CASSQASFREQAKNIQYF. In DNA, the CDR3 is TGCGCCAGCAGCCAAGCGTCTTTCAGGGAACAAGCCAAAAACATTCAGTACTTC.

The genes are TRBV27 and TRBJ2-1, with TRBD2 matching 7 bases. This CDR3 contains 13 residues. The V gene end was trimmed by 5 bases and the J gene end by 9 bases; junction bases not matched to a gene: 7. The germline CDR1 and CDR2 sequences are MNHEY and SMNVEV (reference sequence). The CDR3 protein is CASSLGGGGEQFF. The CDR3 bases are TGTGCCAGCAGTCTGGGGGGGGGTGGTGAGCAGTTCTTC.

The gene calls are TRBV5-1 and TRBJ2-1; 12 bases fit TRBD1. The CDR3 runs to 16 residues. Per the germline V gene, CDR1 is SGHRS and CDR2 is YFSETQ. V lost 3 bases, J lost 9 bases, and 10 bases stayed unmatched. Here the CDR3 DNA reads TGCGCCAGCAGCTACCCCCGGGACAGGGGGCCATCTGAGCAGTTCTTC. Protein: CASSYPRDRGPSEQFF.

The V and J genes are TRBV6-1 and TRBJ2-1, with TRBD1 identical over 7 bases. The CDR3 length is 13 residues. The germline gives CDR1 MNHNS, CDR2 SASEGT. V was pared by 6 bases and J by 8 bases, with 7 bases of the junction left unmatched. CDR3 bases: TGTGCCAGCAGAAACCCGACAGGGTATGAGCAGTTCTTC. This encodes CASRNPTGYEQFF.

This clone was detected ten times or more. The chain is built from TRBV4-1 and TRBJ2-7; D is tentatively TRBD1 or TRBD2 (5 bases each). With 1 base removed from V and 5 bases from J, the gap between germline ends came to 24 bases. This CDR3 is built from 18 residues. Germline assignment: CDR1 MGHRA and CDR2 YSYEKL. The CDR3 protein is CASSQVDMGFTGANEQYF. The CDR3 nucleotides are TGCGCCAGCAGCCAAGTTGACATGGGATTTACCGGGGCCAACGAGCAGTACTTC.

The CDR3 nucleotides read TGTGCCAGCAGCTTAGGGCCAGCCAGGATAGCCAAAAACATTCAGTACTTC. Translating gives CASSLGPARIAKNIQYF. The V and J genes are TRBV7-2 and TRBJ2-4, with unresolved D. This CDR3 has 17 amino acids. The V end was cut by 1 base, the J end by 0 bases, with 13 bases between. CDR1 and CDR2 from the germline V gene are SGHTA and FQGNSA.

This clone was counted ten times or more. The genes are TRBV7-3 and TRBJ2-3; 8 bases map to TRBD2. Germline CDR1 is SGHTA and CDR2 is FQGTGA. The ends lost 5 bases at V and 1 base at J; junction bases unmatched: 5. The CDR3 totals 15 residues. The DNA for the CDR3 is TGTGCCAGCAGCCAGAGCGGGAGTGGCACAGATACGCAGTATTTT. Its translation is CASSQSGSGTDTQYF.

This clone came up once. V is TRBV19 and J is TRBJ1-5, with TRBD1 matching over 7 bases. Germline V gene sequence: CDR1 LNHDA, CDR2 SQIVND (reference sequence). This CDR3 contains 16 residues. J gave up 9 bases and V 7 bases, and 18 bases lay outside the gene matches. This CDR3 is CASTRTRDSLSRPQHF. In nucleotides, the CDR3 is TGTGCCAGTACCAGGACCCGGGACAGCCTTAGCCGGCCCCAGCATTTT. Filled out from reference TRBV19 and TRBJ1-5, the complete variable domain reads DGGITQSPKYLFRKEGQNVTLSCEQNLNHDAMYWYRQDPGQGLRLIYYSQIVNDFQKGDIAEGYSVSREKKESFPLTVTSAQKNPTAFYLCASTRTRDSLSRPQHFGDGTRLSIL.

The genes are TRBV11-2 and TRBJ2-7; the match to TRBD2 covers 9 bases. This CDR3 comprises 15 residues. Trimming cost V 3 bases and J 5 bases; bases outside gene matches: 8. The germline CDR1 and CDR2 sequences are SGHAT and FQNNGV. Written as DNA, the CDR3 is TGTGCCAGCAGCTTCTCATTTGCGGGAGGGAACGAGCAGTACTTC. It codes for CASSFSFAGGNEQYF.

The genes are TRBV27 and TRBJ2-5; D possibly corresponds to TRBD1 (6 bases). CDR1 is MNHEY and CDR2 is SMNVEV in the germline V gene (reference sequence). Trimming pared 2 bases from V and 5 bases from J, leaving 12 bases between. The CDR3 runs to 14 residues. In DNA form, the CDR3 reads TGTGCCAGCAGTTTACAGGGGAGAGCGGAGACCCAGTACTTC. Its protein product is CASSLQGRAETQYF.

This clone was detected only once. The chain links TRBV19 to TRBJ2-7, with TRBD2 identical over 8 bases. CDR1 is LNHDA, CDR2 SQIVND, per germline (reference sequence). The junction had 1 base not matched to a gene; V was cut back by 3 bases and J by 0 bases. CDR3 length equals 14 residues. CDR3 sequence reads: CASSITSGSYEQYF. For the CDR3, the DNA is TGTGCCAGTAGTATTACTAGCGGCTCCTACGAGCAGTACTTC.

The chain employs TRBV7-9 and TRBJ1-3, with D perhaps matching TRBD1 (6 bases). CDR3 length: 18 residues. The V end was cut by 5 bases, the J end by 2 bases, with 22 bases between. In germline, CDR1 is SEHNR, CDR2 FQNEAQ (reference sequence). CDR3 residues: CASSPGINRELAGNTIYF. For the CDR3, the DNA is TGTGCCAGCAGCCCCGGAATTAACAGGGAATTGGCTGGAAACACCATATATTTT.

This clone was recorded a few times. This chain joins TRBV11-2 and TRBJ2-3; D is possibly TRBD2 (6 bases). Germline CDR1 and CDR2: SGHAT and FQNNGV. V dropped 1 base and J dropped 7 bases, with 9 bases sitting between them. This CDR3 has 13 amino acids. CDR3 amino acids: CASSLAGLNTQYF. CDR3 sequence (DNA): TGTGCCAGCAGCTTAGCGGGACTCAATACGCAGTATTTT.

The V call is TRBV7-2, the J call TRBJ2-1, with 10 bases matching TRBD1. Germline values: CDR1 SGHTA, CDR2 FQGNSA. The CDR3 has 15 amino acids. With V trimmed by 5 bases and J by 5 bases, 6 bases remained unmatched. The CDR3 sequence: CASSPDRGFHNEQFF. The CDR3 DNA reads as TGTGCCAGCAGCCCGGACAGGGGGTTCCACAATGAGCAGTTCTTC.

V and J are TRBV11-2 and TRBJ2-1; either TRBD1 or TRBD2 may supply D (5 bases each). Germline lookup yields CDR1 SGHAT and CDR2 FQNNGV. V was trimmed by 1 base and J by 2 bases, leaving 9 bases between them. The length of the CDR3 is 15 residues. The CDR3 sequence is CASSLAGPTYNEQFF. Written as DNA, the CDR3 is TGTGCCAGCAGCTTAGCGGGGCCGACCTACAATGAGCAGTTCTTC.

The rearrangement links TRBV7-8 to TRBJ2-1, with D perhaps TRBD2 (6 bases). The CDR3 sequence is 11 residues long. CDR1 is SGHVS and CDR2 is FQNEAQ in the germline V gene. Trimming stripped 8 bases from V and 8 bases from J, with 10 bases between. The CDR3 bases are TGTGCCAGCTCCCCGGGAGATGAGCAGTTCTTC. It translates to CASSPGDEQFF.

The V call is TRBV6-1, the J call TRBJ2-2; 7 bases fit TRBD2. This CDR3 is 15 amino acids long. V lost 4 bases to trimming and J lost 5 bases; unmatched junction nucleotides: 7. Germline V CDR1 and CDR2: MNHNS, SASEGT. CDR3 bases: TGTGCCAGCAGTGTACCGGGAGGTGAGACCGGGGAGCTGTTTTTT. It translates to CASSVPGGETGELFF.

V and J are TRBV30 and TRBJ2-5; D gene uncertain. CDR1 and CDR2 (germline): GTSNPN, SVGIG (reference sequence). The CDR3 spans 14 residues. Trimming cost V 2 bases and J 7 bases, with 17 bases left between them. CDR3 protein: CAWSLGPVGGTQYF. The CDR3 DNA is TGTGCCTGGAGTTTGGGCCCGGTGGGTGGGACCCAGTACTTC.

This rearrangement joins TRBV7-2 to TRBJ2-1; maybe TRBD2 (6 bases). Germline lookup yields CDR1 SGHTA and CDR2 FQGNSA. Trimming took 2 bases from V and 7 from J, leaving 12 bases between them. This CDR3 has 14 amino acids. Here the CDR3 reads CASSLMAGQNEQFF. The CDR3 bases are TGTGCCAGCAGCTTAATGGCGGGGCAGAATGAGCAGTTCTTC.